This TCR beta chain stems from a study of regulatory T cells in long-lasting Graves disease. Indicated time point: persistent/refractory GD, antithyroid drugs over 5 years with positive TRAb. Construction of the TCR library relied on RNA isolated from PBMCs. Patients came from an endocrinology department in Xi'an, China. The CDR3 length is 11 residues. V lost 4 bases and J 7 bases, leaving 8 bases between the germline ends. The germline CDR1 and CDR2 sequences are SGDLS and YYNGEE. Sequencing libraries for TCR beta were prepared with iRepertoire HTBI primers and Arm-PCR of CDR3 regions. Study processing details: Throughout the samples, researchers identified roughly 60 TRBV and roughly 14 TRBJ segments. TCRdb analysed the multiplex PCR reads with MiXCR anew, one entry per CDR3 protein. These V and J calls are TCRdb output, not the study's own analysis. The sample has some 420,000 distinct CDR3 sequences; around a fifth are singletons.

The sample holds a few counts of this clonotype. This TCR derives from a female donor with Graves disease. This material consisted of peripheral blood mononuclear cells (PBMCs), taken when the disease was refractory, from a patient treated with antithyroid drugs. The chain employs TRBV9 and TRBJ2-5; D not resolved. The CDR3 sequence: CASSQSGTQYF. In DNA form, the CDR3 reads TGTGCCAGCAGCCAGTCGGGGACCCAGTACTTC. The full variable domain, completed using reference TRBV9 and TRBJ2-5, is DSGVTQTPKHLITATGQRVTLRCSPRSGDLSVYWYQQSLDQGLQFLIQYYNGEERAKGNILERFSAQQFPDLHSELNLSSLELGDSALYFCASSQSGTQYFGPGTRLLVL.